The clone carrying this TCR beta chain was counted once. This entry comes from a study of blood T cell repertoires in acute mononucleosis. As for time point: acute infectious mononucleosis, at clinical presentation within 2 weeks of symptom onset (visit 1). Two immunodominant EBV epitopes, BRLF1 109 and BMLF1 280, had their CD8 responses tracked. Cells were sorted with PE-conjugated BRLF1 109-117 tetramer. Template was cDNA from at least 8,500 tetramer+ CD8 T cells' RNA. Repertoires were generated with immunoSEQ multiplex PCR, while TCRdb's copy carries only in-frame clones and drops some. The data contain 2,000 to 2,500 clones, 25% to 35% of them singletons. Germline V CDR1 and CDR2: MNHEY, SVGAGI. The CDR3 sequence is 15 residues long. The V and J ends lost 6 bases and 5 bases, in that order; junction bases with no gene match: 7.

Sequencing used EBV YVL epitope tetramer+ CD8+ T cells sorted from PBMCs, obtained during acute infectious mononucleosis. The subset denotes: CD8 T cells binding a tetramer with EBV BRLF1 109-117 peptide (YVL-BR). This chain joins TRBV6-5 and TRBJ2-3; 11 nucleotides agree with TRBD2. The receptor was isolated from a woman aged 18 to 35 with infectious mononucleosis caused by EBV. CDR3 in DNA: TGTGCCAGCAGACAACTAGCGGGAGTGGGAGATACGCAGTATTTT. It specifies CASRQLAGVGDTQYF.